This TCR beta chain was profiled in a study of cytomegalovirus exposure and HLA in healthy donors. Findings of the study overall: TCR association rates varied by HLA locus in a later analysis, with DRB1 highest and HLA-C lowest. A few V segments could not be told apart, such as TRBV6-2 and TRBV6-3, and were left out. The only immune exposure information that was available was CMV serostatus. Later analysis identified about 15,000 TCR beta sequences associated with HLA alleles, using a false discovery rate threshold of 0.05.

The CDR3 contains 16 residues. Between the trimmed V and J ends, which lost 0 bases and 3 bases, there was a span of 12 bases. Per the germline V gene, CDR1 is LGHNA and CDR2 is YSLEER. Note on this clone: Its target is unknown.

Researchers ran the PCR with 60 Vbeta and 13 Jbeta primers. Profiling relied on immunoSEQ multiplex PCR, and the TCRdb table lists in-frame clones only, not all of them. Among some 200,000 clones, approximately 79% were seen once, and the ten largest hold 1.5% to 2%. The sample comprised PBMCs. The receptor was derived from a man younger than 30 in good health and CMV-seronegative. The chain employs TRBV4-3 and TRBJ1-5, with D possibly TRBD1 on 5 matching bases. This CDR3 is CASSQEADSFNQPQHF. The CDR3 bases are TGCGCCAGCAGCCAAGAAGCCGACAGCTTCAATCAGCCCCAGCATTTT.